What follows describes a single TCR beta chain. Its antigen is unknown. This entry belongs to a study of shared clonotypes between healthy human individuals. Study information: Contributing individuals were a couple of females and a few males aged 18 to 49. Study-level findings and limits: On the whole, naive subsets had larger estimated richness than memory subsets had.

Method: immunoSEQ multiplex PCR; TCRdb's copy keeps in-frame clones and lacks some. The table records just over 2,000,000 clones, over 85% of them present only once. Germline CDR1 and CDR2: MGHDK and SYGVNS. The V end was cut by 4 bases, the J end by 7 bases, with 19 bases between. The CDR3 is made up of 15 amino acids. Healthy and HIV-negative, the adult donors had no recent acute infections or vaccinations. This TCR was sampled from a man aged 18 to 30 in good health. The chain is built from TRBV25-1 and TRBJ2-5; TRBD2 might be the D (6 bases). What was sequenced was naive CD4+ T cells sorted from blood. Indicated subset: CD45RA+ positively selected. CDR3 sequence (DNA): TGTGCCAGCAGTGGCCGATCGGAGCCCGGGGGGACCCAGTACTTC. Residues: CASSGRSEPGGTQYF.